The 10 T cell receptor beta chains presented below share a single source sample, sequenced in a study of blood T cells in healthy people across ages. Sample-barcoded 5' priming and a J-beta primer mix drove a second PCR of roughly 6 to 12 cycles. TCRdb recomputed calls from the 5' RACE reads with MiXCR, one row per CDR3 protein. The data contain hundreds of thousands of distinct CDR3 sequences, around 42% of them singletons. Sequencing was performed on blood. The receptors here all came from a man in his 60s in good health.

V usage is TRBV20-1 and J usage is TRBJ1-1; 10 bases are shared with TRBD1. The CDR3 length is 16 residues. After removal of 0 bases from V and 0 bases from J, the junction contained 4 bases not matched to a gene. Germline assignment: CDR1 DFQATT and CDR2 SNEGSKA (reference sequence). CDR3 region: CSARDADRGLNTEAFF. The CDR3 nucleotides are TGCAGTGCTAGAGATGCGGACAGGGGGTTGAACACTGAAGCTTTCTTT.

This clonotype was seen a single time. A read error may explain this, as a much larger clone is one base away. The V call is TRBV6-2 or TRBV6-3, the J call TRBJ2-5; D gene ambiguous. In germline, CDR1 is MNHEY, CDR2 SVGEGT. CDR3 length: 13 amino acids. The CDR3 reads CASSYSGSETRYF. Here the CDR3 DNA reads TGTGCCAGCAGTTACTCCGGATCGGAGACCCGGTACTTC.

CDR3 in DNA: TGCAGTGCGTCGGGACCGAACACTGAAGCTTTCTTT. Translated, it gives CSASGPNTEAFF. V usage is TRBV20-1 and J usage is TRBJ1-1; a possible D gene is TRBD1 (5 bases). Germline V gene data show CDR1 as DFQATT and CDR2 as SNEGSKA (reference sequence). The V end lost 6 bases, the J end lost 1 base, and 9 bases lay between the germline ends. CDR3 length: 12 residues.

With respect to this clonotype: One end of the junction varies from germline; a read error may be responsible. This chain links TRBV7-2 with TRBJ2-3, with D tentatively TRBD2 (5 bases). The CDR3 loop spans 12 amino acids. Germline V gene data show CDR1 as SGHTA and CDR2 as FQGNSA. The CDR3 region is CASGLELGTQYF. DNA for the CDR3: TGTGCCAGCGGCTTAGAACTAGGCACGCAGTATTTT. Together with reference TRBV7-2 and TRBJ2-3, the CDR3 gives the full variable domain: GAGVSQSPSNKVTEKGKDVELRCDPISGHTALYWYRQSLGQGLEFLIYFQGNSAPDKSGLPSDRFSAERTGGSVSTLTIQRTQQEDSAVYLCASGLELGTQYFGPGTRLTVL.

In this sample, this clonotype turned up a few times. This CDR3 reads CASSQDLTSGAPGNEQFF. CDR3 nucleotide sequence: TGCGCCAGCAGCCAAGATTTGACTAGCGGGGCCCCGGGTAATGAGCAGTTCTTC. The V gene is TRBV4-3, the J gene TRBJ2-1; 11 bases fit TRBD2. There are 18 residues in the CDR3. After removal of 0 bases from V and 7 bases from J, the junction contained 11 bases not matched to a gene. The V gene's germline CDR1 is LGHNA and CDR2 YSLEER.

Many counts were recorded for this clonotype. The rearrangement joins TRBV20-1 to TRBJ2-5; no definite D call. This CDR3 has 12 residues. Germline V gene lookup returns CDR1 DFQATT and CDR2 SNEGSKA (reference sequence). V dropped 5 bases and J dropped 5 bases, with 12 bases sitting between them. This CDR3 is CSAPGLRETQYF. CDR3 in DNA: TGCAGTGCTCCGGGCCTGAGGGAGACCCAGTACTTC.

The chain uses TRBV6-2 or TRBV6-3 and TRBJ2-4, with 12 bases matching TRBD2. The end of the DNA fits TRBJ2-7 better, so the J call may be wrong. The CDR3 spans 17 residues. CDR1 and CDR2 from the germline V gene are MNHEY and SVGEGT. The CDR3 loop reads CASSKGSTSGGHYEQYF. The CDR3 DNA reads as TGTGCCAGCAGTAAAGGGTCGACTAGCGGGGGACACTACGAGCAGTACTTC.

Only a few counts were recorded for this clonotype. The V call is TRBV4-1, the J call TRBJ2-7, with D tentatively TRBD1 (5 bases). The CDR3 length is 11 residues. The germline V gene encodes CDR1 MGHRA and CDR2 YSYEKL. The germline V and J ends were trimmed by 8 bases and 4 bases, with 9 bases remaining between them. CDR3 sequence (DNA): TGCGCCAGCGGACCAGGGTACGAGCAGTACTTC. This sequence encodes CASGPGYEQYF.

The CDR3 region is CASSQTILAGSYEQYF. The CDR3 nucleotides are TGTGCCAGCAGCCAGACCATTCTAGCGGGGTCCTACGAGCAGTACTTC. The chain has TRBV3-1 and TRBJ2-7, with TRBD2 matching 9 bases. This CDR3 spans 16 amino acids. CDR1 is LGHDT, CDR2 YNNKEL, per germline (reference sequence). With 3 bases clipped from V and 1 base from J, the junction kept 7 bases outside the gene matches.

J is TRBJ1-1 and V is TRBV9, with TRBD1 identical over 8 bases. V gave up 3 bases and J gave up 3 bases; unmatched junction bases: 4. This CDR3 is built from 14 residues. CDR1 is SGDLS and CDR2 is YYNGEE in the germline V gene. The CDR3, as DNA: TGTGCCAGCAGCGCTACAGGGGGGGACACTGAAGCTTTCTTT. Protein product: CASSATGGDTEAFF.